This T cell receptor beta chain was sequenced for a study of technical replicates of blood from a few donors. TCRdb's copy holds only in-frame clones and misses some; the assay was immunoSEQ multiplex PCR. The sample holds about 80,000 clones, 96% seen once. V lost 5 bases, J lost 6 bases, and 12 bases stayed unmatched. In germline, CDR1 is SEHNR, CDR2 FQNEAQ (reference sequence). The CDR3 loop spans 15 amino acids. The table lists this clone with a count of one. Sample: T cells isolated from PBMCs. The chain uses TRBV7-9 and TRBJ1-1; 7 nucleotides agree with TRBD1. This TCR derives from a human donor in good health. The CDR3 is CASSPQGLGAAEAFF. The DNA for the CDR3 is TGTGCCAGCAGCCCACAGGGGCTGGGGGCGGCTGAAGCTTTCTTT.